This T cell receptor beta chain was sequenced for a study of blood T cell repertoires in COVID-19. Across the study: Samples came from the United States, Italy and Spain, spanning acute and convalescent COVID-19. The analysed material was cDNA or gDNA that came from T cells, B-cell-depleted T cells, or PBMCs.

It was during active infection that Seattle patients were enrolled and then longitudinally followed. The authors' processing: Reference gene primer amplification gave estimated nucleated cell counts. Assay used: immunoSEQ multiplex PCR; TCRdb lists only in-frame clones, some missing. That table is the source of V, J and clone size, and D and trimming were worked out from the DNA. Here the sample spans 150,000 or so clones, approximately 83% being singletons. In germline, CDR1 is LNHDA, CDR2 SQIVND (reference sequence). With V trimmed by 3 bases and J by 0 bases, 3 bases remained unmatched. The length of the CDR3 is 17 residues.

This receptor was identified in a woman in her sixties with COVID-19, enrolled during active disease. This rearrangement joins TRBV19 to TRBJ2-6, with TRBD2 identical over 9 bases. Sequenced input: peripheral blood. Here the CDR3 reads CASSMGLAVSGANVLTF. The CDR3 DNA sequence: TGTGCCAGTAGTATGGGACTAGCCGTCTCTGGGGCCAACGTCCTGACTTTC.